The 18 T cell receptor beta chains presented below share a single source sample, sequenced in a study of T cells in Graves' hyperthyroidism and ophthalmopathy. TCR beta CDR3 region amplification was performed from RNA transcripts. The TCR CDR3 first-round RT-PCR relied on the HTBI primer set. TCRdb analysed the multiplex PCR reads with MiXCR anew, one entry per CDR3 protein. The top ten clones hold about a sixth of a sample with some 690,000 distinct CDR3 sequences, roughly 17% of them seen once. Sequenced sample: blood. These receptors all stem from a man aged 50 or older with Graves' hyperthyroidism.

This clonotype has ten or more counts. The chain's CDR3 is CASSPLGSLTDTQYF. CDR3 bases: TGTGCCAGCTCACCACTCGGGTCCCTCACAGATACGCAGTATTTT. The J gene is TRBJ2-3, the V gene TRBV18; D gene uncertain. The CDR3 loop spans 15 amino acids. Trimming removed 1 base from V and 2 bases from J, with 10 bases in between. Germline CDR1 and CDR2: KGHSH and LQKENI.

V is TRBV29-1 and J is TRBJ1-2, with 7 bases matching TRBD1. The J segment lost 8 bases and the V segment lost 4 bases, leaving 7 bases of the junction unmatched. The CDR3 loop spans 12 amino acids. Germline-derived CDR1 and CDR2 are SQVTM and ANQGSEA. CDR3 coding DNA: TGCAGCGTTGGCCGGCAGGGGGGAGGCTACACCTTC. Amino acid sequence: CSVGRQGGGYTF. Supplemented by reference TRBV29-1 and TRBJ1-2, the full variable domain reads SAVISQKPSRDICQRGTSLTIQCQVDSQVTMMFWYRQQPGQSLTLIATANQGSEATYESGFVIDKFPISRPNLTFSTLTVSNMSPEDSSIYLCSVGRQGGGYTFGSGTRLTVV.

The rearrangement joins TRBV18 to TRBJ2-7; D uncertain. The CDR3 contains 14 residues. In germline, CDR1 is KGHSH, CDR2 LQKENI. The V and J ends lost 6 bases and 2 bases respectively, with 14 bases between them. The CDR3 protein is CASSDPTQTYEQYF. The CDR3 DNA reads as TGTGCCAGCTCCGACCCGACACAGACCTACGAGCAGTACTTC.

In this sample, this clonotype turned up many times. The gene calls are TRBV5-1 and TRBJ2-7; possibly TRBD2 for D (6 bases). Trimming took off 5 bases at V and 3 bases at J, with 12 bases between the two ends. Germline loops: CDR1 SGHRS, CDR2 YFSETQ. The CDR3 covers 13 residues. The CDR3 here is CASRMDGSYEQYF. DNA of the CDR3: TGCGCCAGCAGGATGGACGGGAGCTACGAGCAGTACTTC.

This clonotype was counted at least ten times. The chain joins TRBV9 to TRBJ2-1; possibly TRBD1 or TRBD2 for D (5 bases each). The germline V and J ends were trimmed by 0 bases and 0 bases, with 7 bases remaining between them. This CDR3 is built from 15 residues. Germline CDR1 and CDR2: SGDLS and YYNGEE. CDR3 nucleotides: TGTGCCAGCAGCGTAGTTGGGGGCTCCTACAATGAGCAGTTCTTC. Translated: CASSVVGGSYNEQFF.

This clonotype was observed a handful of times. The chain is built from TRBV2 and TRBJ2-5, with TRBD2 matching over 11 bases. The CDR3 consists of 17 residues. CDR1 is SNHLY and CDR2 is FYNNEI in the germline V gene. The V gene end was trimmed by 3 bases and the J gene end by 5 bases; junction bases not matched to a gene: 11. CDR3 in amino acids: CASSEGVAGGPGETQYF. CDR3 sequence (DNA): TGTGCCAGCAGTGAGGGGGTAGCGGGAGGGCCGGGTGAGACCCAGTACTTC.

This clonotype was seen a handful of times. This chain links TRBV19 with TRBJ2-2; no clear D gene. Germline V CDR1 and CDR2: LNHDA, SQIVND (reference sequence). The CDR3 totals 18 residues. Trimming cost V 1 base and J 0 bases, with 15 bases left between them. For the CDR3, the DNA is TGTGCCAGTAGTATAGCGGCAGGTTATTACGCGAACACCGGGGAGCTGTTTTTT. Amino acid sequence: CASSIAAGYYANTGELFF.

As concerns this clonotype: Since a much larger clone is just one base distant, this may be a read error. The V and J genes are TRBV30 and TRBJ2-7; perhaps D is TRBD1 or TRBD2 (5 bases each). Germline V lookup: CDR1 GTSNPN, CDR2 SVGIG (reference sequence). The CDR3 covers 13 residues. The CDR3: CGWSDSGDYEQYF. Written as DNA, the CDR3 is TGTGGCTGGAGCGACAGCGGAGACTACGAGCAGTACTTC. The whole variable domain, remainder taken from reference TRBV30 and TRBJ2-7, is SQTIHQWPATLVQPVGSPLSLECTVEGTSNPNLYWYRQAAGRGLQLLFYSVGIGQISSEVPQNLSASRPQDRQFILSSKKLLLSDSGFYLCGWSDSGDYEQYFGPGTRLTVT.

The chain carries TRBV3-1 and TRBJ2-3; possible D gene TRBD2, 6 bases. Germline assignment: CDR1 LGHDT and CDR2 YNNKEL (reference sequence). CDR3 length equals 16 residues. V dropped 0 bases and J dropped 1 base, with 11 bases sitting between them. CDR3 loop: CASSQDLGLGTDTQYF. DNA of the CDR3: TGTGCCAGCAGCCAAGATCTGGGACTTGGCACAGATACGCAGTATTTT.

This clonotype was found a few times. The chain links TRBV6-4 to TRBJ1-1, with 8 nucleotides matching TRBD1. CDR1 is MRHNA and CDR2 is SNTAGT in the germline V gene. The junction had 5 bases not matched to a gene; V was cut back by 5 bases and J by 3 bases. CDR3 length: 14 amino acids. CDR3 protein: CASSRYRGDTEAFF. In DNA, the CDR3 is TGTGCCAGCAGTCGATACAGGGGGGACACTGAAGCTTTCTTT.

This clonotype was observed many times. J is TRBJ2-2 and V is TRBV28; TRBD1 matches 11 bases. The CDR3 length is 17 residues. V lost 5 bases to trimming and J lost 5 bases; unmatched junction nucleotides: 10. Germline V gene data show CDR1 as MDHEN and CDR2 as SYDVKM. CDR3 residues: CASSAAGTGGWTGELFF. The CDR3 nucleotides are TGTGCCAGCAGTGCAGCCGGGACAGGGGGATGGACCGGGGAGCTGTTTTTT.

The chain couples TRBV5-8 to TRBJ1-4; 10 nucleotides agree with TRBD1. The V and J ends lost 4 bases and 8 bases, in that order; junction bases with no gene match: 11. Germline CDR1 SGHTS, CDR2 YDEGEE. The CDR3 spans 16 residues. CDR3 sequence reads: CASSNDRGPPDEKLFF. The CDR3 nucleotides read TGTGCCAGCAGCAACGACAGGGGGCCGCCGGACGAAAAACTGTTTTTT.

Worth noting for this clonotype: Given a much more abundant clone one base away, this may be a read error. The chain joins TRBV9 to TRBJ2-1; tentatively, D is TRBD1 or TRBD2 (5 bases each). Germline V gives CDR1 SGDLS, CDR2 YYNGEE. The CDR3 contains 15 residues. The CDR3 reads CAGSVEGRGTNEQFF. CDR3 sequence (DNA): TGTGCCGGCAGCGTAGAGGGACGGGGTACAAATGAGCAGTTCTTC.

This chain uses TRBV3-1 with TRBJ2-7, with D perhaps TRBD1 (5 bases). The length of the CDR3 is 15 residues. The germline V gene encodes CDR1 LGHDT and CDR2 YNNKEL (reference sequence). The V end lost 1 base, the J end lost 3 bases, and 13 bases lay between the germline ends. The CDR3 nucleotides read TGTGCCAGCAGCCAAGGTCAGGGATTAAGCTACGAGCAGTACTTC. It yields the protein CASSQGQGLSYEQYF.

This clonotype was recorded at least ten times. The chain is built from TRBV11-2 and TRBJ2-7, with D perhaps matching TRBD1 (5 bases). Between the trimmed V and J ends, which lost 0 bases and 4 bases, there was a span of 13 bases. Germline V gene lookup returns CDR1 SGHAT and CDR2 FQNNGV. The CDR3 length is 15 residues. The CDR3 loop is CASSLDRQGGYEQYF. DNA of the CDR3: TGTGCCAGCAGCTTAGATAGGCAGGGCGGATACGAGCAGTACTTC.

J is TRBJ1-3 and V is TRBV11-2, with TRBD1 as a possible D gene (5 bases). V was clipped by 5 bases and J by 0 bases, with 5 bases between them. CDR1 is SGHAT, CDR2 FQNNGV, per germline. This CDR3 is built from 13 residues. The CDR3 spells CASSGASGNTIYF. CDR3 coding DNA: TGTGCCAGCAGCGGGGCCTCTGGAAACACCATATATTTT.

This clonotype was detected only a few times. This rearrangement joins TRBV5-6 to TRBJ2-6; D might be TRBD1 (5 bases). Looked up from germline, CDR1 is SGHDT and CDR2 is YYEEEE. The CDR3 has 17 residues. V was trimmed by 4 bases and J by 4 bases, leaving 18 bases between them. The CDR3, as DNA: TGTGCCAGCAGCCAAGACAGTTCCGCCTCCGGGGCCAACGTCCTGACTTTC. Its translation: CASSQDSSASGANVLTF.

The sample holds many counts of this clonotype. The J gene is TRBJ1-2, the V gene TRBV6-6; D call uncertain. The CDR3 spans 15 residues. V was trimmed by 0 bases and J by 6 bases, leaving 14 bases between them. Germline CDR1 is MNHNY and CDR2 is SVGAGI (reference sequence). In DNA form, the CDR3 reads TGTGCCAGCAGTTACTCATTCCGGAGGATCGATGGCTACACCTTC. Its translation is CASSYSFRRIDGYTF.